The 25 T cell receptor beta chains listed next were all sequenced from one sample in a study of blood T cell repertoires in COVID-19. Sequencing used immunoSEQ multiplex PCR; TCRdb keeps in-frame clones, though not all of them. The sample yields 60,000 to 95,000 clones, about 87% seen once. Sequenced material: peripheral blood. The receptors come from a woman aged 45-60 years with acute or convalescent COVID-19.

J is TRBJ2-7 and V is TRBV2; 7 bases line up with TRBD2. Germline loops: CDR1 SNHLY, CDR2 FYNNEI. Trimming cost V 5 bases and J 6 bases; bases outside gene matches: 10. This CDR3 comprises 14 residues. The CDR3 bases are TGTGCCAGCAGTCTAGCCGGGGGGTCCCGCGAGCAGTACTTC. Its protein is CASSLAGGSREQYF. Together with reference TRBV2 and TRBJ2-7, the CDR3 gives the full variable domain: EPEVTQTPSHQVTQMGQEVILRCVPISNHLYFYWYRQILGQKVEFLVSFYNNEISEKSEIFDDQFSVERPDGSNFTLKIRSTKLEDSAMYFCASSLAGGSREQYFGPGTRLTVT.

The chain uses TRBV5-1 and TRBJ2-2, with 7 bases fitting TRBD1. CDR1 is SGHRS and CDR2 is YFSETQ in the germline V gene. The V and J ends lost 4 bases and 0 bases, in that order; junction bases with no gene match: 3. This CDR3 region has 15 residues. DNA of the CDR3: TGCGCCAGCAGCCTGGGACAGCCGAACACCGGGGAGCTGTTTTTT. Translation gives CASSLGQPNTGELFF.

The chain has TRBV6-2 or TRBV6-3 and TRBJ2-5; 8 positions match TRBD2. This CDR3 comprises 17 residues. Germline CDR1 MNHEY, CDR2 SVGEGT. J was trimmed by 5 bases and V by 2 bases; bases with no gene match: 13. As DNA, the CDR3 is TGTGCCAGCAGTTACGGCTGGAGTAGCGGGATGATGGAGACCCAGTACTTC. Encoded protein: CASSYGWSSGMMETQYF.

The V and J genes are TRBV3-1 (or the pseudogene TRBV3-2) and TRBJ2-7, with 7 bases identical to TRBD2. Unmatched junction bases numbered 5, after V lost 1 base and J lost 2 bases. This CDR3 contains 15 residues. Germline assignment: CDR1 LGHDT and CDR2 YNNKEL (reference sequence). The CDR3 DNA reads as TGTGCCAGCAGCCAAGGTCCGGGGGGAACCTACGAGCAGTACTTC. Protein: CASSQGPGGTYEQYF.

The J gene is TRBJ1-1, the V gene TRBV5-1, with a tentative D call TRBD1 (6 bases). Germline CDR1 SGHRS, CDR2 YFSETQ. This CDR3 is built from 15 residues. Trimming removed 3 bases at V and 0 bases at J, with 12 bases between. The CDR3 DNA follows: TGCGCCAGCAGCTCGGGGACAAACGTGAACACTGAAGCTTTCTTT. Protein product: CASSSGTNVNTEAFF.

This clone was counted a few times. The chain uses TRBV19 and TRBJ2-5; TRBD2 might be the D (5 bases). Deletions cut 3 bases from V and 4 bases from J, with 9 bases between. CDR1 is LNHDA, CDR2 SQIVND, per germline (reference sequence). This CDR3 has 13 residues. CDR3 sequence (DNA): TGTGCCAGTAGTATTAGCGTGACAGAGACCCAGTACTTC. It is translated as CASSISVTETQYF.

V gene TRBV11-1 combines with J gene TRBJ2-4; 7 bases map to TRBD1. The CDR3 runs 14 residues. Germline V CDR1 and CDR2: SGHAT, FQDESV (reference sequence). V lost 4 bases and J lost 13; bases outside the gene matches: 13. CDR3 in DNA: TGTGCCAGCAGCTCCCGGACAGGCCATGAAATACAGTACTTC. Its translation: CASSSRTGHEIQYF.

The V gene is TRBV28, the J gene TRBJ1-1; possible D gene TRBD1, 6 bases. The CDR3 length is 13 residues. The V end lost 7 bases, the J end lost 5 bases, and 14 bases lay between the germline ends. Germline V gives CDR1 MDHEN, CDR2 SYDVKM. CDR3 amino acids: CASITGTITEAFF. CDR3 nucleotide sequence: TGTGCCAGCATAACCGGGACAATTACTGAAGCTTTCTTT.

The CDR3: CASSPGHGYTF. The CDR3, as DNA: TGTGCCAGCAGCCCGGGTCACGGCTACACCTTC. The chain couples TRBV12-3 or TRBV12-4 to TRBJ1-2; D is ambiguous. This CDR3 contains 11 residues. The V and J ends lost 6 bases and 8 bases respectively, with 10 bases between them.

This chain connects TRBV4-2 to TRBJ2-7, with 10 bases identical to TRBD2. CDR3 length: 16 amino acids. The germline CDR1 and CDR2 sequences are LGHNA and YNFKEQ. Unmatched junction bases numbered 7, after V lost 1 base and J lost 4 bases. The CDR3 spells CASSQVKASGSYEQYF. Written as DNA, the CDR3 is TGTGCCAGCAGCCAAGTCAAGGCTAGCGGGAGTTACGAGCAGTACTTC.

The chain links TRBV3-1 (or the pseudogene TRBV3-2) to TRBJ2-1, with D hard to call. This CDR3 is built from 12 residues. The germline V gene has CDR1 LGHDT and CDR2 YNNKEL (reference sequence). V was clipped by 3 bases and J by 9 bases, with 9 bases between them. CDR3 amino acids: CASSQGASEQFF. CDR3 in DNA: TGTGCCAGCAGCCAGGGCGCGAGTGAGCAGTTCTTC.

The CDR3 sequence: CASSPPSRSYGYTF. As DNA, the CDR3 is TGTGCCAGCAGCCCGCCATCGAGAAGTTATGGCTACACCTTC. The chain employs TRBV7-2 and TRBJ1-2; D is uncertain. The germline CDR1 and CDR2 sequences are SGHTA and FQGNSA. V was cut by 5 bases and J by 5 bases, with 15 bases left in between. The CDR3 is 14 amino acids.

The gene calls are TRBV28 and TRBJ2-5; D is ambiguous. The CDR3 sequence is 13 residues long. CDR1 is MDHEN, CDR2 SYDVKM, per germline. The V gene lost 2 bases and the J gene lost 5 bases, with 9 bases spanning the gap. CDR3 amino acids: CASSLPQKETQYF. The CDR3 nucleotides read TGTGCCAGCAGTTTACCCCAGAAGGAGACCCAGTACTTC.

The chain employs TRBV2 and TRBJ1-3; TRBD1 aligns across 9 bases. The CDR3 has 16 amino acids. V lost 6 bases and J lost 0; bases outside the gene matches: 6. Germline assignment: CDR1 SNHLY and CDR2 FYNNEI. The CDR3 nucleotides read TGTGCCAGCAGGCGGACAGGGGTAAGCTCTGGAAACACCATATATTTT. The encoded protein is CASRRTGVSSGNTIYF.

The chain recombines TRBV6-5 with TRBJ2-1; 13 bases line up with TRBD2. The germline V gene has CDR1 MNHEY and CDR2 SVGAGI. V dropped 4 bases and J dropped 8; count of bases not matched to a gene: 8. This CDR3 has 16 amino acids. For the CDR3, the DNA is TGTGCCAGCAGTTGGCAACTAGCGGGGGGGCTACATGAGCAGTTCTTC. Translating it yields CASSWQLAGGLHEQFF.

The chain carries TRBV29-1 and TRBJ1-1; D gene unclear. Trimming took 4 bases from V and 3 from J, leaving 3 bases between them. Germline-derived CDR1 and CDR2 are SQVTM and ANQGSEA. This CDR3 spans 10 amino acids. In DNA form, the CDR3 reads TGCAGCGTTGCTTACACTGAAGCTTTCTTT. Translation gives CSVAYTEAFF.

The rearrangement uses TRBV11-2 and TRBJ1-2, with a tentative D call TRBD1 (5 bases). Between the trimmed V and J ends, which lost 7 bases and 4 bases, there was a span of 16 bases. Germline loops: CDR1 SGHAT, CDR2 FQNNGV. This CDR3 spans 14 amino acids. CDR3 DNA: TGTGCCAGCATGGGGGGGAAGGGCGCCTATGGCTACACCTTC. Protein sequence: CASMGGKGAYGYTF.

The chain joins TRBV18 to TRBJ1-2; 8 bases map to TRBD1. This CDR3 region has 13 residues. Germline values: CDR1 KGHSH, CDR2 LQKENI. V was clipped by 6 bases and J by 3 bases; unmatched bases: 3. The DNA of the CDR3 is TGTGCCAGCTCTCCGGACAGGGACTATGGCTACACCTTC. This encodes CASSPDRDYGYTF.

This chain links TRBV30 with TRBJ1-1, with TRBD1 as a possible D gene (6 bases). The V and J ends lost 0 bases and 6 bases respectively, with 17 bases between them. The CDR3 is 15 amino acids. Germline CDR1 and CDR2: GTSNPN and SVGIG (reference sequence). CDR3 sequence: CAWSVRFGTLPEAFF. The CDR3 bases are TGTGCCTGGAGTGTACGGTTTGGGACACTACCTGAAGCTTTCTTT.

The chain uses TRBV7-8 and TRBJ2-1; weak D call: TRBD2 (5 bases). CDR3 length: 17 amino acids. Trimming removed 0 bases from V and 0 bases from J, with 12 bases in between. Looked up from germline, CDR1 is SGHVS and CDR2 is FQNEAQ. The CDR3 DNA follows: TGTGCCAGCAGCTTAGCGCTTCTAGGGAGCTCCTACAATGAGCAGTTCTTC. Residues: CASSLALLGSSYNEQFF.

CDR3 coding DNA: TGTGCCAGCAGTTGGGTCGGGGGAAGTCAGCCCCAGCATTTT. Its protein is CASSWVGGSQPQHF. This chain uses TRBV28 with TRBJ1-5; tentative D call: TRBD1 (5 bases). Germline V gives CDR1 MDHEN, CDR2 SYDVKM. This CDR3 comprises 14 residues. Trimming cost V 4 bases and J 6 bases, with 13 bases left between them.

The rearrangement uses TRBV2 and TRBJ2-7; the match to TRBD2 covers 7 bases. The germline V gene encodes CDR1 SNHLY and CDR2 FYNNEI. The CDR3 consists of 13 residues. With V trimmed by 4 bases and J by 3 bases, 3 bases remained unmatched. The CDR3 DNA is TGTGCCAGCAGTGGGACTAGTTACTACGAGCAGTACTTC. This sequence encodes CASSGTSYYEQYF.

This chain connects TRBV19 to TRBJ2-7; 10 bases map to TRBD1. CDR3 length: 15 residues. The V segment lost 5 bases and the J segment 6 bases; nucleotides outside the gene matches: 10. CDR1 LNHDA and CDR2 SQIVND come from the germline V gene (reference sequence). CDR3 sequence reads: CASSSRGTGEGEQYF. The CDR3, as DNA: TGTGCCAGTAGTTCCCGGGGGACAGGGGAAGGCGAGCAGTACTTC.

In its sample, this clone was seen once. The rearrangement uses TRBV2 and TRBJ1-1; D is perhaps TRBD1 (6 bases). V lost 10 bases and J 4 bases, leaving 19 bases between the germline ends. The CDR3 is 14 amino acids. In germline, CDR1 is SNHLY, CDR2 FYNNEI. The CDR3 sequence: CAIKHREGSTEAFF. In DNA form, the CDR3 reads TGTGCCATCAAGCACAGGGAAGGGTCCACTGAAGCTTTCTTT.

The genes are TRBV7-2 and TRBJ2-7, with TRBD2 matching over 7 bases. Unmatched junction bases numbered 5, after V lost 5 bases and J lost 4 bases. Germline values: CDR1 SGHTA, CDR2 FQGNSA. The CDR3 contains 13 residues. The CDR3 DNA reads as TGTGCCAGCAGCCGCACTAGCGCTTACGAGCAGTACTTC. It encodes CASSRTSAYEQYF. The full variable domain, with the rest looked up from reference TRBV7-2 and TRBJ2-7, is GAGVSQSPSNKVTEKGKDVELRCDPISGHTALYWYRQSLGQGLEFLIYFQGNSAPDKSGLPSDRFSAERTGGSVSTLTIQRTQQEDSAVYLCASSRTSAYEQYFGPGTRLTVT.